This entry lists 11 T cell receptor beta chains sequenced from one sample in a study of CD8+CD57+ T cells in acquired aplastic anemia (dated by TCRdb to 2016 to 2019). TCRdb names Illumina HiSeq 2000 as the instrument used. Profiling of TCR beta VDJ combinations and CDR3 sequences used genomic DNA as the template. In-frame beta chains were kept once TCRdb had trimmed the public reads at Q25 with fastp and called clones with MiXCR. CDR3 protein duplicates are merged, each entry listing the most common genes and DNA. The sample profile shows roughly 130,000 distinct CDR3 sequences; around 46% of them were found once. Of the sample, around 2.5% is held by the ten largest clones. The sequenced sample consisted of sorted CD4+, CD8+, or CD8+CD57+ T cells (not recorded which) from PBMCs. The receptors were gathered from a human donor in good health, serving as a control.

The J gene is TRBJ1-2, the V gene TRBV10-3; TRBD1 matches 7 bases. The CDR3 runs 18 residues. The germline CDR1 and CDR2 sequences are ENHRY and SYGVKD. The ends lost 3 bases at V and 0 bases at J; junction bases unmatched: 13. The DNA of the CDR3 is TGTGCCATCAGTGACATGGGACAGCTCCGCGATACTAACTATGGCTACACCTTC. Residues: CAISDMGQLRDTNYGYTF.

Ten or more counts support this clonotype. The CDR3 sequence: CASSLWQGTAFEQFF. CDR3 DNA: TGTGCCAGCAGTTTATGGCAGGGTACAGCGTTCGAGCAGTTCTTC. The rearrangement joins TRBV12-3 or TRBV12-4 to TRBJ2-1; TRBD1 might be the D (5 bases). The CDR3 spans 15 residues. Trimming left V 2 bases short and J 10 bases short, with 18 bases between.

This clonotype appeared many times. The genes are TRBV6-1 and TRBJ1-6; D is unclear. From germline, CDR1 is MNHNS and CDR2 SASEGT. V was trimmed by 3 bases and J by 3 bases, leaving 9 bases between them. The CDR3 spans 15 residues. This chain's CDR3 is CASSERSNYNSPLHF. Written as DNA, the CDR3 is TGTGCCAGCAGTGAGCGGTCTAACTATAATTCACCCCTCCACTTT.

This chain joins TRBV19 and TRBJ1-6; unclear D gene. Per germline, CDR1 LNHDA and CDR2 SQIVND (reference sequence). Trimming removed 0 bases at V and 13 bases at J, with 10 bases between. The CDR3 is 13 amino acids. In DNA form, the CDR3 reads TGTGCCAGTAGTATAGATCGATGGGAGCCCCTCCACTTT. Translated, it gives CASSIDRWEPLHF.

CDR3: CASRPGSPGGGYTF. Written as DNA, the CDR3 is TGTGCCAGCAGACCGGGCTCCCCCGGAGGCGGCTACACCTTC. The chain joins TRBV2 to TRBJ1-2; D not resolved. Germline CDR1 reads SNHLY; CDR2 reads FYNNEI. The CDR3 is 14 residues long. V was cut by 6 bases and J by 8 bases, with 19 bases left in between.

The sample holds many counts of this clonotype. The chain has TRBV12-3 or TRBV12-4 and TRBJ1-2; D might be TRBD1 (5 bases). Between the trimmed V and J ends, which lost 6 bases and 3 bases, there was a span of 14 bases. This CDR3 has 14 amino acids. CDR3 residues: CASRDSGTYYGYTF. The DNA for the CDR3 is TGTGCCAGCAGGGATAGCGGGACCTACTATGGCTACACCTTC.

This sequence joins TRBV5-1 and TRBJ2-1, with TRBD1 matching 7 bases. Losses at the gene ends were 6 bases for V and 7 bases for J; bases not matched to a gene: 13. CDR3 length: 15 amino acids. Germline values: CDR1 SGHRS, CDR2 YFSETQ. The CDR3, as DNA: TGCGCCAGCAACTCCTACTCCGGGACAGAAAATGAGCAGTTCTTC. Its protein product is CASNSYSGTENEQFF.

In this sample, this clonotype turned up a few times. The rearrangement uses TRBV20-1 and TRBJ2-1, with TRBD2 identical over 10 bases. The junction had 11 bases not matched to a gene; V was cut back by 3 bases and J by 12 bases. This CDR3 has 14 residues. CDR1 and CDR2 (germline): DFQATT, SNEGSKA (reference sequence). The CDR3 is CSARRLAGGVVQFF. The CDR3 bases are TGCAGTGCTAGGAGATTAGCGGGGGGTGTAGTGCAGTTCTTC.

This clonotype was observed at least ten times. This chain connects TRBV20-1 to TRBJ2-1; D is unresolved. V shed 2 bases and J shed 4 bases, with 9 bases lying between them. CDR3 length equals 13 residues. Looked up from germline, CDR1 is DFQATT and CDR2 is SNEGSKA (reference sequence). This CDR3 is CSARRVLYNEQFF. The CDR3 DNA sequence: TGCAGTGCTAGACGAGTACTTTACAATGAGCAGTTCTTC.

As for this clonotype: A read error may account for a junction end that differs from germline. V usage is TRBV2 and J usage is TRBJ1-5; D may be TRBD1 (5 bases). The CDR3 is 14 amino acids. The germline gives CDR1 SNHLY, CDR2 FYNNEI. The CDR3 DNA reads as TGTGCCAGCAGAGGACAACTTAGCAATCAGTCCCAGCATTTT. It codes for CASRGQLSNQSQHF.

This clonotype was counted ten times or more. The chain uses TRBV5-1 and TRBJ1-6, with D perhaps TRBD1 (6 bases). The CDR3 length is 13 residues. The V and J ends lost 3 bases and 8 bases respectively, with 9 bases between them. CDR1 is SGHRS, CDR2 YFSETQ, per germline. The CDR3 is CASSSNRDSPLHF. The CDR3 nucleotides read TGCGCCAGCAGCTCCAACAGGGATTCACCCCTCCACTTT.